This T cell receptor (beta chain) originates from a study of T cell responses to AZD1222 COVID-19 vaccine listed by TCRdb under 2021. Regarding the study in general: A total of more than 230 trial participants underwent TCR sequencing, of whom roughly 210 had received two doses of AZD1222 and some 25 had received two doses of the MenACWY control vaccine. Enrollment into the trials was organized by age into subgroups of 18-55, 56-69 and 70-plus years, and those subgroups contained approximately 150, 30 and 60 TCR-sequenced participants, respectively.

A note on this clone: Its antigen remains undetermined. Base qualities are missing; no much larger clone stands one base away.

V has 2 bases trimmed and J has 0 bases trimmed; junction bases matching no gene number 4. From cysteine to phenylalanine, the CDR3 is 15 amino acids long. Only the CDR3 DNA stays, 45 bases, in frame from base 1. For CDR1 and CDR2, the germline V gene (reference sequence) lists SGHAT and FQDESV. The time point label for this specimen denotes: about 28 days (+/-7) after the second vaccine dose. AZD1222 recipients with second doses at about 4 weeks or about 12 weeks were pooled, because spike-specific TCR depth and breadth did not differ between schedules. Vaccinee samples were obtained from the UK trials COV001 and COV002, which included a single-blind randomized controlled phase 2/3 trial of AZD1222 (ChAdOx1 nCoV-19) in healthy adults. For TCRbeta chain sequencing, PBMC samples from trial participants were taken at day 0 and at day 28 after the second dose. Study-wide conclusions, independent of this receptor: In the small 56-69-year group, the increase in depth fell short of significance, most likely because of low power. Participants were mostly white British, with more females than males. The authors suggested clonal diversity may have been underestimated. Because no day 14 peak-response samples were available, repertoires were characterized only after the peak T cell response. Reportedly, almost half of the unique spike-specific TCRs recognized epitopes lying outside the regions that are mutated in the B.1.351 and B.1.1.7 variants. Vaccine-associated CD4 TCRs spanned the whole spike protein, with dominant responses in regions 160-218 and 743-854. A significant rise in spike-specific TCR breadth and depth was observed after two AZD1222 doses relative to day 0 and relative to MenACWY recipients. Conclusions about previously exposed vaccinees are limited, since just six AZD1222 recipients were seropositive for SARS-CoV-2 at baseline.

The CDR3 regions of human TCRbeta chains were analyzed by immunosequencing. The published analysis was carried out like this. Repertoire TCRs were checked for matches against a reference library of SARS-CoV-2-specific TCRs that had been generated using the MIRA antigen-specificity platform. Breadth was defined as the fraction of unique TCRs that were SARS-CoV-2-associated, and depth was defined as the fraction of total T cells that were SARS-CoV-2-associated. Using the MIRA data, each spike-specific TCR was mapped to the spike region that the TCR reacts to and placed in a CD4 or CD8 class. Log10-transformed breadth and depth values were compared by one-way ANOVA with Sidak's multiple comparisons tests. TCRdb carries this immuneACCESS record with in-frame sequences only. Its versions omit some clonotypes, under half of them owing to an unresolved V gene in the studies checked, with the rest unexplained. V, J and clone size were drawn from that table, and D and trimming were deduced from the DNA. This sample is represented by about 42,000 clones; 88% of them were singletons. The ten largest clones add up to more than 20% of the sample.

The receptor was isolated from an adult who received the AZD1222 COVID-19 vaccine. Specimen: peripheral blood, collected 28 days after the second AZD1222 dose. This sequence uses TRBV11-1 and TRBJ2-7; 7 bases in between match TRBD1. The DNA reads TGTGCCAGCAGCTTACCCGGGACAGCCTCCTACGAGCAGTACTTC. Its protein is CASSLPGTASYEQYF.